A selection of T cell receptor beta chains follows, all from one sample in a study of blood T cell repertoires in COVID-19. This table comes from immunoSEQ multiplex PCR, and its TCRdb copy is limited to in-frame clones, with some not included. This table has hundreds of thousands of clones, roughly nine tenths appearing once. Specimen: PBMCs or T cells enriched from blood (not recorded which). Receptors originate from a woman between 45 and 60 years old who had been exposed to COVID-19. CDR3s include the opening cysteine and the closing phenylalanine or tryptophan. A D gene is named only where the DNA matches it firmly. Size is stated for part of the rows, as once, few or many counts, or as a class when the clone is expanded.

D: NA; size: NA; V: TRBV12-3/TRBV12-4; J: TRBJ1-3; CDR3: CASREQEGNTIYF; DNA: TGTGCCAGCAGAGAGCAGGAAGGAAACACCATATATTTT
D: TRBD1; size: NA; V: TRBV13; J: TRBJ1-2; CDR3: CASSNRQGYGYTF; DNA: TGTGCCAGCAGCAACCGACAGGGCTATGGCTACACCTTC
D: TRBD2; size: NA; V: TRBV12-5; J: TRBJ2-2; CDR3: CASAPDGRGGTGELFF; DNA: TGTGCTAGTGCCCCCGACGGGCGGGGGGGAACCGGGGAGCTGTTTTTT
D: NA; size: NA; V: TRBV25-1; J: TRBJ2-3; CDR3: CASSERGSTDTQYF; DNA: TGTGCCAGCAGTGAACGGGGGAGCACAGATACGCAGTATTTT
D: NA; size: NA; V: TRBV3-1/TRBV3-2; J: TRBJ2-5; CDR3: CASSQRRETQYF; DNA: TGTGCCAGCAGCCAGAGGAGAGAGACCCAGTACTTC
D: NA; size: NA; V: TRBV4-2; J: TRBJ1-2; CDR3: CASSQAGQNYGYTF; DNA: TGTGCCAGCAGCCAAGCTGGACAGAACTATGGCTACACCTTC
D: NA; size: NA; V: TRBV2; J: TRBJ1-1; CDR3: CASSPGVGTEAFF; DNA: TGTGCCAGCAGCCCGGGGGTTGGCACTGAAGCTTTCTTT
D: TRBD1; size: NA; V: TRBV15; J: TRBJ1-1; CDR3: CATSSGTGKGRKTEAFF; DNA: TGTGCCACCAGCAGCGGGACAGGGAAAGGGCGGAAGACTGAAGCTTTCTTT
D: TRBD2; size: NA; V: TRBV2; J: TRBJ2-1; CDR3: CAGSASGVINEQFF; DNA: TGTGCCGGCTCGGCCAGCGGGGTAATTAATGAGCAGTTCTTC
D: TRBD2; size: NA; V: TRBV27; J: TRBJ2-1; CDR3: CASSLSGGGALLNEQFF; DNA: TGTGCCAGCAGTTTATCAGGCGGGGGGGCCCTTTTAAATGAGCAGTTCTTC
D: TRBD2; size: NA; V: TRBV5-1; J: TRBJ2-3; CDR3: CASSLTSGSQGDTQYF; DNA: TGCGCCAGCAGCTTGACTAGCGGGTCCCAGGGGGATACGCAGTATTTT
D: TRBD1; size: NA; V: TRBV23-1; J: TRBJ1-3; CDR3: CASSHRDRVGNTIYF; DNA: TGCGCCAGCAGTCATCGGGACAGGGTGGGAAACACCATATATTTT
D: NA; size: NA; V: TRBV9; J: TRBJ2-3; CDR3: CASSVDDKPDTQYF; DNA: TGTGCCAGCAGCGTAGACGACAAACCAGATACGCAGTATTTT
D: TRBD1; size: NA; V: TRBV7-9; J: TRBJ2-7; CDR3: CASSLGGTGHEQYF; DNA: TGTGCCAGCAGCTTAGGAGGGACAGGTCACGAGCAGTACTTC
D: NA; size: NA; V: TRBV11-2; J: TRBJ2-5; CDR3: CASSAPGVQETQYF; DNA: TGTGCCAGCAGCGCCCCAGGGGTCCAAGAGACCCAGTACTTC
D: NA; size: NA; V: TRBV3-1/TRBV3-2; J: TRBJ1-2; CDR3: CASSQVQYYGYTF; DNA: TGTGCCAGCAGCCAAGTGCAGTATTATGGCTACACCTTC
D: NA; size: NA; V: TRBV5-5; J: TRBJ1-2; CDR3: CASSPLRSSGNGYTF; DNA: TGTGCCAGCAGCCCATTGAGGTCCTCCGGGAATGGCTACACCTTC
D: TRBD1; size: NA; V: TRBV5-1; J: TRBJ2-5; CDR3: CASSSQGTGQETQYF; DNA: TGCGCCAGCAGCTCGCAAGGGACAGGACAAGAGACCCAGTACTTC
D: TRBD1; size: once; V: TRBV19; J: TRBJ2-3; CDR3: CASSRQGVPDTQYF; DNA: TGTGCCAGTAGTCGACAGGGCGTCCCAGATACGCAGTATTTT
D: TRBD1; size: few; V: TRBV18; J: TRBJ2-7; CDR3: CASSPPGTGGLLGAHEQYF; DNA: TGTGCCAGCTCACCACCGGGCACAGGGGGACTGCTCGGGGCACACGAGCAGTACTTC
D: NA; size: NA; V: TRBV7-2; J: TRBJ2-3; CDR3: CASSLVGGVGDTQYF; DNA: TGTGCCAGCAGCTTAGTAGGGGGGGTGGGAGATACGCAGTATTTT
D: TRBD1; size: once; V: TRBV15; J: TRBJ1-5; CDR3: CATSRGSGQGVGQPQHF; DNA: TGTGCCACCAGCAGGGGGAGCGGACAGGGCGTGGGTCAGCCCCAGCATTTT
D: TRBD1; size: NA; V: TRBV3-1/TRBV3-2; J: TRBJ2-7; CDR3: CASSQAGQGSYEQYF; DNA: TGTGCCAGCAGCCAAGCAGGACAGGGATCCTACGAGCAGTACTTC
D: TRBD2; size: NA; V: TRBV5-1; J: TRBJ2-2; CDR3: CASSDGLAGNFGELFF; DNA: TGCGCCAGCAGCGACGGACTAGCGGGGAACTTCGGGGAGCTGTTTTTT
D: NA; size: NA; V: TRBV6-5; J: TRBJ2-7; CDR3: CASEGSSYEQYF; DNA: TGTGCCAGCGAGGGAAGCTCCTACGAGCAGTACTTC
D: NA; size: NA; V: TRBV19; J: TRBJ2-5; CDR3: CASSITQETQYF; DNA: TGTGCCAGTAGTATCACTCAAGAGACCCAGTACTTC
D: TRBD1; size: once; V: TRBV12-3/TRBV12-4; J: TRBJ2-7; CDR3: CASSTYRGEQYF; DNA: TGTGCCAGCAGTACATACAGGGGTGAGCAGTACTTC
D: TRBD1; size: NA; V: TRBV6-2/TRBV6-3; J: TRBJ2-7; CDR3: CASSYSPDRGTYEQYF; DNA: TGTGCCAGCAGTTACAGTCCGGACAGGGGTACCTACGAGCAGTACTTC
D: NA; size: NA; V: TRBV19; J: TRBJ1-1; CDR3: CASSIVGAGLMNTEAFF; DNA: TGTGCCAGTAGTATAGTTGGGGCTGGGCTTATGAACACTGAAGCTTTCTTT
D: NA; size: NA; V: TRBV6-1; J: TRBJ2-1; CDR3: CASSEVGRRYNEQFF; DNA: TGTGCCAGCAGTGAAGTGGGGCGGCGATACAATGAGCAGTTCTTC
D: NA; size: NA; V: TRBV18; J: TRBJ1-6; CDR3: CASSPSQGSYNSPLHF; DNA: TGTGCCAGCTCACCAAGCCAGGGGTCTTATAATTCACCCCTCCACTTT
D: NA; size: NA; V: TRBV2; J: TRBJ1-5; CDR3: CASSSAGQPQHF; DNA: TGTGCCAGCTCCTCGGCGGGACAGCCCCAGCATTTT
D: NA; size: NA; V: TRBV7-9; J: TRBJ1-4; CDR3: CASSLAGTNEKLFF; DNA: TGTGCCAGCAGCTTAGCCGGGACTAATGAAAAACTGTTTTTT
D: TRBD1; size: NA; V: TRBV18; J: TRBJ2-1; CDR3: CASSQGTGTGAYNEQFF; DNA: TGTGCCAGCTCACAGGGGACCGGGACAGGCGCCTACAATGAGCAGTTCTTC
D: TRBD1; size: NA; V: TRBV29-1; J: TRBJ2-2; CDR3: CSGGTGSTGELFF; DNA: TGCAGCGGGGGGACAGGGTCAACCGGGGAGCTGTTTTTT
D: TRBD2; size: NA; V: TRBV5-1; J: TRBJ2-3; CDR3: CASSTIAGGTDTQYF; DNA: TGCGCCAGCAGCACTATAGCGGGGGGCACAGATACGCAGTATTTT
D: TRBD1; size: NA; V: TRBV28; J: TRBJ1-4; CDR3: CASSSPGQGDEKLFF; DNA: TGTGCCAGCAGTTCACCGGGACAGGGAGATGAAAAACTGTTTTTT
D: NA; size: few; V: TRBV29-1; J: TRBJ2-1; CDR3: CSVRGGAGGDEQFF; DNA: TGCAGCGTTAGGGGCGGGGCAGGGGGTGATGAGCAGTTCTTC
D: TRBD1; size: few; V: TRBV19; J: TRBJ1-5; CDR3: CASSRDRSYSNQPQHF; DNA: TGTGCCAGTAGCCGGGACAGAAGTTATAGCAATCAGCCCCAGCATTTT
D: NA; size: NA; V: TRBV3-1/TRBV3-2; J: TRBJ1-2; CDR3: CASSLEITGFGYTF; DNA: TGTGCCAGCAGCCTCGAAATTACAGGGTTTGGCTACACCTTC
D: NA; size: NA; V: TRBV7-2; J: TRBJ2-7; CDR3: CASSLYRQDTYEQYF; DNA: TGTGCCAGCAGCTTATATAGACAGGATACCTACGAGCAGTACTTC
D: NA; size: NA; V: TRBV7-2; J: TRBJ2-7; CDR3: CASSPRTVYEQYF; DNA: TGTGCCAGCAGCCCGAGGACAGTATACGAGCAGTACTTC
D: NA; size: NA; V: TRBV15; J: TRBJ2-3; CDR3: CATSRELVAPSTDTQYF; DNA: TGTGCCACCAGCAGAGAACTGGTAGCCCCTAGCACAGATACGCAGTATTTT
D: NA; size: NA; V: TRBV4-1; J: TRBJ1-2; CDR3: CASSQEQGQVGYTF; DNA: TGCGCCAGCAGCCAAGAACAGGGACAAGTTGGCTACACCTTC
D: NA; size: NA; V: TRBV29-1; J: TRBJ2-7; CDR3: CSVGQPRGEQYF; DNA: TGCAGCGTGGGACAACCCCGAGGGGAGCAGTACTTC
D: NA; size: NA; V: TRBV7-2; J: TRBJ1-1; CDR3: CASSLGGRSGTEAFF; DNA: TGTGCCAGCAGCTTGGGAGGGCGGTCTGGGACTGAAGCTTTCTTT
D: NA; size: NA; V: TRBV10-3; J: TRBJ1-3; CDR3: CAISDTSSGNTIYF; DNA: TGTGCCATCAGCGACACCAGCTCTGGAAACACCATATATTTT
D: TRBD1; size: NA; V: TRBV19; J: TRBJ2-7; CDR3: CASRAGPGQYFEQYF; DNA: TGTGCCAGTAGAGCCGGACCGGGACAGTACTTCGAGCAGTACTTC
D: TRBD2; size: NA; V: TRBV9; J: TRBJ2-1; CDR3: CASSVDLQAGGPYNEQFF; DNA: TGTGCCAGCAGCGTAGACTTACAAGCGGGGGGTCCGTACAATGAGCAGTTCTTC